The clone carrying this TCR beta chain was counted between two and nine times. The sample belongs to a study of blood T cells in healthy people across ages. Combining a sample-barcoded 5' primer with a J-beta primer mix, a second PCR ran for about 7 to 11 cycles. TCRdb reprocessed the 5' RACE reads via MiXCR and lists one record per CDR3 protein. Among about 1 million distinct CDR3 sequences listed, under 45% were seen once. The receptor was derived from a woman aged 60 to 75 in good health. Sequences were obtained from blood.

DNA of the CDR3: TGCAGTGCTCCAACTAGCGGGAGATACAATGAGCAGTTCTTC. Its translation: CSAPTSGRYNEQFF. The V and J genes are TRBV20-1 and TRBJ2-1, with 11 bases aligning to TRBD2. This CDR3 has 14 residues. The germline V gene has CDR1 DFQATT and CDR2 SNEGSKA (reference sequence). V lost 5 bases, J lost 4 bases, and 4 bases stayed unmatched.